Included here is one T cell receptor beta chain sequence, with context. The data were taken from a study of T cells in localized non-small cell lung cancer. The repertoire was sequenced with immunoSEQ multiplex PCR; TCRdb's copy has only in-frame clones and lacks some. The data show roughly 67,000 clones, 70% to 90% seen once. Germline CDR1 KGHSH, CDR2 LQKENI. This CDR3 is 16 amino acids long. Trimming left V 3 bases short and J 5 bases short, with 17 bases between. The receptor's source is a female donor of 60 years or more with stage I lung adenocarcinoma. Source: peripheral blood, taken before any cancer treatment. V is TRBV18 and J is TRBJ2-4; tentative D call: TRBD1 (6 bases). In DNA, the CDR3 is TGTGCCAGCTCACCTTCACCCTGGACAGACCAAAACATTCAGTACTTC. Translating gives CASSPSPWTDQNIQYF.